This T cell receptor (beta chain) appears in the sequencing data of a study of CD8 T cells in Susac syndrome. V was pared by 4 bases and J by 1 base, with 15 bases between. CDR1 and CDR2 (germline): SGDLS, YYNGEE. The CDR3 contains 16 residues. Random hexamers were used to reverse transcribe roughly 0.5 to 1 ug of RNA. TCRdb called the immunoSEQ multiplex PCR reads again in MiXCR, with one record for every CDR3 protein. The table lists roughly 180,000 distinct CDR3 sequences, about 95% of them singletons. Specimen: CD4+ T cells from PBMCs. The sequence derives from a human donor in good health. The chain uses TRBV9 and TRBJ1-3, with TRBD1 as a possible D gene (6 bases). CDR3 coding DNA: TGTGCCAGCAGCCCCCATCGGGGGGCTTCTGGAAACACCATATATTTT. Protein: CASSPHRGASGNTIYF. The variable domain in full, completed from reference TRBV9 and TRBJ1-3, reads DSGVTQTPKHLITATGQRVTLRCSPRSGDLSVYWYQQSLDQGLQFLIQYYNGEERAKGNILERFSAQQFPDLHSELNLSSLELGDSALYFCASSPHRGASGNTIYFGEGSWLTVV.